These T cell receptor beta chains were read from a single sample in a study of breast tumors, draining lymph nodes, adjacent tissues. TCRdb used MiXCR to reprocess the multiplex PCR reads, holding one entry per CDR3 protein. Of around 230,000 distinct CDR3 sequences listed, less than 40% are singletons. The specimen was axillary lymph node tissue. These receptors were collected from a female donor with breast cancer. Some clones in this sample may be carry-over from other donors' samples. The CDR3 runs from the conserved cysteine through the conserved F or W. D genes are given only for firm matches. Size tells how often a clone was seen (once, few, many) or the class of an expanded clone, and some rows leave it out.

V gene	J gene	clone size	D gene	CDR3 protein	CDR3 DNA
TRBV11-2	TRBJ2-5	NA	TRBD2	CASSSGTSPETQYF	TGTGCCAGCAGCTCCGGGACTAGCCCCGAGACCCAGTACTTC
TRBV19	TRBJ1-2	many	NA	CASGDRQDYGYTF	TGTGCCAGTGGGGACCGTCAAGACTATGGCTACACCTTC
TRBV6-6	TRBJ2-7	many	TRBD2	CASSPLAGEGEQYF	TGTGCCAGCAGTCCACTAGCGGGAGAGGGTGAGCAGTACTTC
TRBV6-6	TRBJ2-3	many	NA	CASSQGRDTQYF	TGTGCCAGCAGTCAGGGGAGAGATACGCAGTATTTT
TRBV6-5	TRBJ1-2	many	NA	CASSHSGGINYGYTF	TGTGCCAGCAGTCACTCGGGAGGCATTAACTATGGCTACACCTTC
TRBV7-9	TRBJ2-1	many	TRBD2	CASSPQLAGDRDEQFF	TGTGCCAGCAGTCCTCAACTAGCGGGGGACCGGGATGAGCAGTTCTTC
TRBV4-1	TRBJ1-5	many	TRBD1	CASSQAQGAGQPQHF	TGCGCCAGCAGCCAAGCCCAGGGGGCCGGTCAGCCCCAGCATTTT
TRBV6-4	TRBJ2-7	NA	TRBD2	CASRGGASGYEQYF	TGTGCCAGCCGTGGTGGGGCTAGCGGGTACGAGCAGTACTTC
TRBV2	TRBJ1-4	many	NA	CASTRGVATNEKLFF	TGTGCCAGCACGCGGGGGGTTGCAACTAATGAAAAACTGTTTTTT
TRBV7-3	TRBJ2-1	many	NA	CASSPGTQNNEQFF	TGTGCCAGCAGCCCCGGGACCCAGAACAATGAGCAGTTCTTC
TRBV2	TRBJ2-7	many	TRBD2	CASRRRESSYEQYF	TGTGCCAGCAGGAGGCGGGAGAGCTCCTACGAGCAGTACTTC
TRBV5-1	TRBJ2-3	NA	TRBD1	CASSLSLDRGTDTQYF	TGCGCCAGCAGCTTGTCCCTGGACAGGGGAACCGATACGCAGTATTTT
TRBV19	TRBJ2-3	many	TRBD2	CASSMVLAGTDTQYF	TGTGCCAGTAGTATGGTGTTAGCGGGGACAGATACGCAGTATTTT
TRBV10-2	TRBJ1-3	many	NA	CASSDIPPRNTIYF	TGCGCCAGCAGTGATATTCCCCCACGGAACACCATATATTTT
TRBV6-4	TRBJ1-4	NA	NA	CASSFTEEMNEKLFF	TGTGCCAGCAGTTTTACTGAGGAAATGAATGAAAAACTGTTTTTT
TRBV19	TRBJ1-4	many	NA	CASSIDGWRARKLFF	TGTGCCAGTAGTATAGATGGATGGCGGGCCCGCAAACTGTTTTTT
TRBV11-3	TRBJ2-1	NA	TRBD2	CASSSRGGGGTYNEQFF	TGTGCCAGCAGCTCTCGGGGGGGCGGGGGGACCTACAATGAGCAGTTCTTC
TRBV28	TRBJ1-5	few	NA	CASSLEGRRQPQHF	TGTGCCAGCAGTTTGGAGGGGCGAAGACAGCCCCAGCATTTT
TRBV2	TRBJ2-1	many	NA	CASSEEGGPNEQFF	TGTGCCAGCAGTGAGGAAGGCGGCCCCAATGAGCAGTTCTTC
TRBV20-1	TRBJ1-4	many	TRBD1	CSARDPGQLGEKLFF	TGCAGTGCTAGAGATCCGGGACAGTTGGGTGAAAAACTGTTTTTT
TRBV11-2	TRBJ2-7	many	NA	CASSSVGYEQYF	TGTGCCAGCAGCTCAGTAGGGTACGAGCAGTACTTC
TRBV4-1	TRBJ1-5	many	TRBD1	CASSQVATGGDQPQHF	TGCGCCAGCAGCCAAGTCGCGACAGGGGGAGATCAGCCCCAGCATTTT
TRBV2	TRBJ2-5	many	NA	CASNENRNQETQYF	TGTGCCAGCAACGAGAACAGGAACCAAGAGACCCAGTACTTC
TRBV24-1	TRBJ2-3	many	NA	CATSYGKSTDTQYF	TGTGCCACCAGCTACGGGAAGAGCACAGATACGCAGTATTTT
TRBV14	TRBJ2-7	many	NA	CASSQDTITYEQYF	TGTGCCAGCAGCCAAGATACCATTACCTACGAGCAGTACTTC
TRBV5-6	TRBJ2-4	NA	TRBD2	CASSLGRGLAGGRDIQYF	TGTGCCAGCAGCTTGGGAAGAGGACTAGCGGGAGGGCGGGACATTCAGTACTTC
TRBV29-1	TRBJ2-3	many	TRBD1	CSVERGRADTQYF	TGCAGCGTTGAAAGGGGGCGCGCAGATACGCAGTATTTT
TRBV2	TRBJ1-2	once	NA	CASTRDAGSGNTF	TGTGCCAGCACCAGGGACGCGGGCTCTGGAAACACCTTC
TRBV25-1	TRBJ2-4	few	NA	CASSDSGLRSAKNIQYF	TGTGCCAGCAGTGATTCGGGACTCCGATCAGCCAAAAACATTCAGTACTTC
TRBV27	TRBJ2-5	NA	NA	CASSPFGGTGETQYF	TGTGCCAGCAGTCCTTTTGGCGGGACTGGAGAGACCCAGTACTTC
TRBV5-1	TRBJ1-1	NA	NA	CASRTGTNTEAFF	TGCGCCAGCAGAACAGGGACGAACACTGAAGCTTTCTTT
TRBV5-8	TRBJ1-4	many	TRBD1	CASSFTGGPNEKLFF	TGTGCCAGCAGCTTTACAGGGGGCCCTAATGAAAAACTGTTTTTT
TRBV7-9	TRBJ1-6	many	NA	CASSSQQGSPLHF	TGTGCCAGCAGCTCGCAGCAGGGGTCACCCCTCCACTTT
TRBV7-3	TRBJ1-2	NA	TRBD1	CASSSPGQGFGYTF	TGTGCCAGCAGCTCCCCGGGACAGGGATTTGGCTACACCTTC
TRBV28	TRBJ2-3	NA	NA	CASVKGLDTQYF	TGTGCCAGCGTAAAAGGGCTGGATACGCAGTATTTT
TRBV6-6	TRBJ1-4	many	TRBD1	CASSYKGAREEKLFF	TGTGCCAGCAGTTACAAGGGGGCGCGGGAGGAAAAACTGTTTTTT
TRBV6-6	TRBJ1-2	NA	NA	CASSHQKERDYGYTF	TGTGCCAGCAGTCACCAGAAGGAGAGGGACTATGGCTACACCTTC
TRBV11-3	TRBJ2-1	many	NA	CASSLQGGGSYNEQFF	TGTGCCAGCAGCCTCCAGGGAGGGGGCTCCTACAATGAGCAGTTCTTC
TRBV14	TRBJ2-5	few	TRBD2	CASSQDYGGGLETQYF	TGTGCCAGCAGCCAAGATTACGGGGGGGGCCTTGAGACCCAGTACTTC
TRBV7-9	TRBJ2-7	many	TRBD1	CASSFDPGQGPHEQYF	TGTGCCAGCAGCTTCGACCCGGGACAGGGGCCCCACGAGCAGTACTTC
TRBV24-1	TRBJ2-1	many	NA	CATSDPDRSYEQFF	TGTGCCACCAGTGACCCGGACAGATCCTATGAGCAGTTCTTC
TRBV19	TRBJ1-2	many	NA	CASSLTDYYGYTF	TGTGCCAGTAGTCTGACAGACTACTATGGCTACACCTTC
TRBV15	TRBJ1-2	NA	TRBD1	CATSSVSGGGYGYTF	TGTGCCACCAGCAGTGTTTCAGGGGGCGGGTATGGCTACACCTTC
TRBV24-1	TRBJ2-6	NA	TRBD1	CATSVYRQGRANVLTF	TGTGCCACCAGTGTGTACCGACAGGGCAGGGCCAACGTCCTGACTTTC
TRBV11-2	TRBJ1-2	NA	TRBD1	CASRSDRAHGNTF	TGTGCCAGCAGATCCGACAGGGCCCATGGAAACACCTTC
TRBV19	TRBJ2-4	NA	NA	CASRGVAKNIQYF	TGTGCCAGCAGGGGGGTTGCCAAAAACATTCAGTACTTC
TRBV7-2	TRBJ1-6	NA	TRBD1	CASRQDRGHMTLHF	TGTGCCAGCAGACAGGACAGGGGGCATATGACCCTCCACTTT
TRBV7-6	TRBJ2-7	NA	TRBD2	CASSASLAGASYEQYF	TGTGCCAGCAGCGCTTCACTAGCGGGGGCTTCCTACGAGCAGTACTTC
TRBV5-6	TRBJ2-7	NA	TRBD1	CASSFGDRYYEQYF	TGTGCCAGCAGCTTTGGGGACAGATACTACGAGCAGTACTTC
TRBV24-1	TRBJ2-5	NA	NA	CATSGTGTNQETQYF	TGTGCCACCAGTGGCACAGGGACAAACCAAGAGACCCAGTACTTC
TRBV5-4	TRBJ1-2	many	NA	CASSLENAGYYGYTF	TGTGCCAGCAGCTTGGAAAATGCGGGATACTATGGCTACACCTTC